Presented here are 2 T cell receptor beta chains from one specimen sequenced in a study of vaccination and CD4 T cells after COVID-19. TCRdb passed the PCR reads through MiXCR, listing each CDR3 protein once. The repertoire has tens of thousands of distinct CDR3 sequences, 45% to 50% of them found once; the top ten carry 5.8%. Specified time point: late sampling 161 to 241 days after vaccination in three convalescent patients. This sample comprised CD4+ T cells from blood, obtained about 7 months after SARS-CoV-2 vaccination. These receptors were obtained from a human donor who had recovered from COVID-19.

The chain links TRBV2 to TRBJ1-1; TRBD1 agrees at 7 bases. V lost 7 bases to trimming and J lost 1 base; unmatched junction nucleotides: 9. From germline, CDR1 is SNHLY and CDR2 FYNNEI. CDR3 length: 15 amino acids. CDR3 amino acids: CASNRDSASNTEAFF. The CDR3, as DNA: TGTGCCAGCAACCGGGACAGCGCTTCGAACACTGAAGCTTTCTTT.

The V and J genes are TRBV28 and TRBJ2-3; 7 bases are shared with TRBD2. This CDR3 is 15 amino acids long. V lost 2 bases, J lost 3 bases, and 5 bases stayed unmatched. Germline assignment: CDR1 MDHEN and CDR2 SYDVKM. CDR3 amino acids: CASSLPGLLTDTQYF. In DNA, the CDR3 is TGTGCCAGCAGTTTACCGGGACTATTAACAGATACGCAGTATTTT.